The rows below give T cell receptor beta chains drawn from one sample of a study of T cell responses to AZD1222 COVID-19 vaccine. The protocol was immunoSEQ multiplex PCR, while the TCRdb copy is restricted to in-frame clones and leaves out a portion. The repertoire holds 98,000 or so clones, with 86% as singletons. Specimen: peripheral blood, collected on day 0 of AZD1222 vaccination. Every receptor here comes from an adult in good health. The CDR3 runs from the conserved cysteine through the conserved F or W. The D gene is left open where the match is weak. Not every row has a clone size; where given, it reads once, few, many or a size class.

clone_size	v_call	j_call	d_call	cdr3_nt	cdr3_aa
.	TRBV19	TRBJ2-1	.	TGTGCCAGTAGTATAGATCCAGGGACGGCTAGTGAGCAGTTCTTC	CASSIDPGTASEQFF
.	TRBV7-2	TRBJ1-1	.	TGTGCCACAAAGCGGACAGTAAACACTGAAGCTTTCTTT	CATKRTVNTEAFF
.	TRBV19	TRBJ1-4	.	TGTGCCAGCCGACACAGGGTGTCTAATGAAAAACTGTTTTTT	CASRHRVSNEKLFF
.	TRBV5-1	TRBJ1-5	.	TGCGCCAGCAGCTTGGAGGGGCAGGACAATCAGCCCCAGCATTTT	CASSLEGQDNQPQHF
.	TRBV4-1	TRBJ2-1	.	TGCGCCAGCAGCCCGGACAGCAATTCCTACAATGAGCAGTTCTTC	CASSPDSNSYNEQFF
.	TRBV2	TRBJ2-7	.	TGTGCCAGCAGTGGGGCCGGGACGGCTTCCTACGAGCAGTACTTC	CASSGAGTASYEQYF
.	TRBV4-1	TRBJ1-4	.	TGCGCCAGCAGCCAAGTCCGGGCCGTAGAAAAACTGTTTTTT	CASSQVRAVEKLFF
.	TRBV2	TRBJ2-3	.	TGTGCCAGCAGGCGCCGGGACACCATTATCACAGATACGCAGTATTTT	CASRRRDTIITDTQYF
.	TRBV7-8	TRBJ1-6	.	TGTGCCAGCAGCTTGAGGCAGGGAGGTTTTTCACCCCTCCACTTT	CASSLRQGGFSPLHF
.	TRBV6-5	TRBJ1-6	.	TGTGCCAGCAGGTTAATAACGGAGAATTCACCCCTCCACTTT	CASRLITENSPLHF
.	TRBV9	TRBJ2-3	.	TGTGCCAGCAGCGTAGGTACTCGCCCAGGGGATACGCAGTATTTT	CASSVGTRPGDTQYF
.	TRBV19	TRBJ2-6	TRBD1	TGTGCCAGTAGTATATACCGGACAGGGCCTAGCTCTGGGGCCAACGTCCTGACTTTC	CASSIYRTGPSSGANVLTF
.	TRBV19	TRBJ2-7	.	TGTGCCAGTAGTCCATATTCAGGGGAGACCTACGAGCAGTACTTC	CASSPYSGETYEQYF
.	TRBV30	TRBJ1-2	TRBD1	TGTGCCTGGACCCCCGGGACAGAGAATGGCTACACCTTC	CAWTPGTENGYTF
few	TRBV6-4	TRBJ1-1	TRBD1	TGTGCCAGCAGAGATTGGGACAGGGACACTGAAGCTTTCTTT	CASRDWDRDTEAFF
.	TRBV3-1/TRBV3-2	TRBJ2-2	.	TGTGCCAGCAGCCAGACCCACGGGGAGCTGTTTTTT	CASSQTHGELFF
.	TRBV28	TRBJ2-7	TRBD2	TGTGCCAGCAGCCTGGGACTAGCGGGGCACGAGCAGTACTTC	CASSLGLAGHEQYF
.	TRBV10-1	TRBJ1-1	.	TGCGCCAGCAGTGAGTCTGGATACAGGCTTACGATGAACACTGAAGCTTTCTTT	CASSESGYRLTMNTEAFF
few	TRBV14	TRBJ1-6	.	TGTGCCAGCAGCCTAAGACAGGATTCACCCCTCCACTTT	CASSLRQDSPLHF
.	TRBV28	TRBJ2-7	.	TGTGCCAGCAGTTTTAGGGGGACGGGGGTAGGGGAGCAGTACTTC	CASSFRGTGVGEQYF
once	TRBV12-3/TRBV12-4	TRBJ1-1	.	TGTGCCAGCCGGGCCCCAGGTAGGGCTGAAGCTTTCTTT	CASRAPGRAEAFF
.	TRBV29-1	TRBJ1-1	.	TGCAGCGTTGATTCCCGTGGGAACACTGAAGCTTTCTTT	CSVDSRGNTEAFF
.	TRBV1	TRBJ1-2	.	TGCACCAGCAGCCAAGATTGCGGACCGGACTATGGCTACACCTTC	CTSSQDCGPDYGYTF